This T cell receptor beta chain comes out of a study of blood T cell repertoires in COVID-19. Germline CDR1 SGDLS, CDR2 YYNGEE. This CDR3 is 16 amino acids long. With 0 bases clipped from V and 2 bases from J, the junction kept 4 bases outside the gene matches. Authors' methods: The assay estimated nucleated cells by amplifying reference gene primers. Sequencing used immunoSEQ multiplex PCR; TCRdb keeps in-frame clones, though not all of them. D and trimming were read from the DNA, whereas the V and J calls and clone size are those reported in that table. Among approximately 150,000 clones listed, approximately 88% were seen once. This clone was recorded only once.

The chain recombines TRBV9 with TRBJ2-7; 11 bases fit TRBD1. The sample taken for sequencing was PBMCs or T cells enriched from blood (not recorded which). The TCR originated in a man in his 70s who had been exposed to COVID-19. The CDR3, as DNA: TGTGCCAGCAGCGTAGATGGGGGACAGGGGGCCTACGAGCAGTACTTC. It yields the protein CASSVDGGQGAYEQYF. Filled out from reference TRBV9 and TRBJ2-7, the complete variable domain reads DSGVTQTPKHLITATGQRVTLRCSPRSGDLSVYWYQQSLDQGLQFLIQYYNGEERAKGNILERFSAQQFPDLHSELNLSSLELGDSALYFCASSVDGGQGAYEQYFGPGTRLTVT.